What follows is one T cell receptor (beta chain) and its context. This CDR3 has 15 residues. The second PCR ran roughly 6 to 11 cycles with a sample-barcoded 5' primer and J-beta primers. A template-switch adaptor that had 12 random nucleotides put a tag on each cDNA molecule. Every sample gave at least 3 million paired-end reads containing CDR3. MiXCR, run by TCRdb on the 5' RACE reads, gives a single entry per CDR3 protein. The data show 1.5 million to 2 million distinct CDR3 sequences, 49% seen once. The sample is drawn from a study of blood T cells in healthy people across ages. PBMCs were isolated at a quantity of at least 6 million per sample.

Sequenced material: blood. This receptor was obtained from a woman aged 35 to 49 in good health. The chain recombines TRBV21-1 with TRBJ2-5; the DNA was not used to check the table's D call, TRBD2. TRBV21-1 is assigned pseudogene status. The DNA for the CDR3 is TGTGCCAGCACCCTCCCCTGGGGGGGCCAAGAGACCCAGTACTTC. Its translation is CASTLPWGGQETQYF.